Following are 17 T cell receptor beta chains from one sample sequenced in a study of blood T cells in healthy people across ages. Through a sample-barcoded 5' primer and a J-beta primer mix, a second PCR was run for about 6 to 11 cycles. TCRdb fed the 5' RACE reads into MiXCR, producing one record per CDR3 protein. The sample carries about 1,400,000 distinct CDR3 sequences, roughly 59% recorded once. The specimen was blood. The receptors were gathered from a man between 18 and 35 years old in good health.

This sequence joins TRBV14 and TRBJ1-4; no definite D call. V lost 1 base and J 6 bases, leaving 6 bases between the germline ends. Per germline, CDR1 SGHDN and CDR2 FVKESK. The CDR3 is made up of 13 amino acids. CDR3 nucleotides: TGTGCCAGCAGCCAAGTCGGTTATGAAAAACTGTTTTTT. Its protein is CASSQVGYEKLFF.

This chain links TRBV20-1 with TRBJ1-5; perhaps TRBD1 as D (5 bases). The V end lost 6 bases, the J end lost 6 bases, and 12 bases lay between the germline ends. The germline gives CDR1 DFQATT, CDR2 SNEGSKA (reference sequence). CDR3 length equals 12 residues. CDR3 in DNA: TGCAGTGCAGGTGGGGGTCTTCAGCCCCAGCATTTT. Residues: CSAGGGLQPQHF.

This chain links TRBV4-1 with TRBJ2-7, with TRBD2 as a possible D gene (5 bases). The V gene lost 4 bases and the J gene lost 7 bases, with 17 bases spanning the gap. CDR1 and CDR2 (germline): MGHRA, YSYEKL. This CDR3 contains 14 residues. In DNA, the CDR3 is TGCGCCAGCAGCCCCGGGATACAGTACAATGAGCAGTACTTC. It specifies CASSPGIQYNEQYF.

The rearrangement links TRBV9 to TRBJ2-1, with 11 bases that match TRBD1. The CDR3 extends over 15 amino acids. J gave up 6 bases and V 0 bases, and 2 bases lay outside the gene matches. Germline V gives CDR1 SGDLS, CDR2 YYNGEE. This chain's CDR3 is CASSVGGTGGNEQFF. The CDR3 DNA sequence: TGTGCCAGCAGCGTAGGGGGGACAGGGGGCAATGAGCAGTTCTTC. Full variable domain (rest looked up from reference TRBV9 and TRBJ2-1): DSGVTQTPKHLITATGQRVTLRCSPRSGDLSVYWYQQSLDQGLQFLIQYYNGEERAKGNILERFSAQQFPDLHSELNLSSLELGDSALYFCASSVGGTGGNEQFFGPGTRLTVL.

This clonotype was counted at least ten times. The chain uses TRBV25-1 and TRBJ2-7, with D possibly called TRBD1 or TRBD2 (5 bases each). V was trimmed by 4 bases and J by 3 bases, leaving 16 bases between them. The CDR3 covers 15 residues. Germline CDR1 is MGHDK and CDR2 is SYGVNS. CDR3 coding DNA: TGTGCCAGCAGTGGGGGAGACAGATTCCTCTACGAGCAGTACTTC. This encodes CASSGGDRFLYEQYF.

V and J are TRBV20-1 and TRBJ2-2; TRBD1 is a possible D gene (5 bases). The CDR3 length is 15 residues. Germline values: CDR1 DFQATT, CDR2 SNEGSKA (reference sequence). Trimming removed 3 bases from V and 1 base from J, with 12 bases in between. CDR3 amino acids: CSARARQGNTGELFF. The CDR3, as DNA: TGCAGTGCTAGGGCCCGCCAGGGGAACACCGGGGAGCTGTTTTTT.

V usage is TRBV11-2 and J usage is TRBJ2-5; 8 bases match TRBD2. With 5 bases clipped from V and 1 base from J, the junction kept 6 bases outside the gene matches. The CDR3 totals 15 residues. CDR1 and CDR2 (germline): SGHAT, FQNNGV. CDR3: CASSGGGGPQETQYF. The CDR3, as DNA: TGTGCCAGCAGCGGTGGCGGGGGGCCCCAAGAGACCCAGTACTTC. Together with reference TRBV11-2 and TRBJ2-5, the CDR3 gives the full variable domain: EAGVAQSPRYKIIEKRQSVAFWCNPISGHATLYWYQQILGQGPKLLIQFQNNGVVDDSQLPKDRFSAERLKGVDSTLKIQPAKLEDSAVYLCASSGGGGPQETQYFGPGTRLLVL.

The chain couples TRBV7-2 to TRBJ2-3; D perhaps matches TRBD2 (6 bases). Germline-derived CDR1 and CDR2 are SGHTA and FQGNSA. With 0 bases removed from V and 9 bases from J, the gap between germline ends came to 13 bases. There are 14 residues in the CDR3. The CDR3 DNA follows: TGTGCCAGCAGCTTAGCGCGGGATGTAGCGACGCAGTATTTT. Translation: CASSLARDVATQYF.

The chain has TRBV5-6 and TRBJ2-4; no clear D gene. The J call may be faulty, since TRBJ2-7 better matches the DNA end. The CDR3 contains 13 residues. Germline V gene data show CDR1 as SGHDT and CDR2 as YYEEEE. Here the CDR3 reads CASSWEGSYEQYF. The CDR3 DNA reads as TGTGCCAGCAGTTGGGAAGGGTCCTACGAGCAGTACTTC.

This clonotype has just a few counts. This chain joins TRBV24-1 and TRBJ2-5; no definite D call. The germline V gene has CDR1 KGHDR and CDR2 SFDVKD. Trimming stripped 6 bases from V and 4 bases from J, with 17 bases between. The CDR3 is 15 amino acids. DNA for the CDR3: TGTGCCACCAGTCCGGGTAAGGGCTGGCGAGAGACCCAGTACTTC. Amino acids: CATSPGKGWRETQYF.

This chain joins TRBV4-1 and TRBJ2-3; TRBD2 is a possible D gene (5 bases). The germline V gene encodes CDR1 MGHRA and CDR2 YSYEKL. Deletions cut 4 bases from V and 9 bases from J, with 17 bases between. The CDR3 has 14 residues. The CDR3 coding sequence is TGCGCCAGCAGCCCCCGGGGTGTTTCCCCCACGCAGTATTTT. Translating gives CASSPRGVSPTQYF.

The chain is built from TRBV7-2 and TRBJ1-6, with 9 bases aligning to TRBD1. With 5 bases clipped from V and 8 bases from J, the junction kept 7 bases outside the gene matches. Germline lookup yields CDR1 SGHTA and CDR2 FQGNSA. This CDR3 is 15 amino acids long. The CDR3 sequence: CASSTTGGWDSPLHF. Written as DNA, the CDR3 is TGTGCCAGCAGCACCACAGGGGGCTGGGATTCACCCCTCCACTTT.

This clonotype was observed a handful of times. V usage is TRBV21-1 and J usage is TRBJ2-2. TRBV21-1 is marked as a pseudogene. CDR3 length: 15 residues. The CDR3: CASSQHTANTGELFF. In DNA form, the CDR3 reads TGTGCCAGCAGCCAACACACCGCGAACACCGGGGAGCTGTTTTTT.

This clonotype was counted only a few times. The V and J genes are TRBV28 and TRBJ2-3; TRBD1 matches 12 bases. CDR3 length equals 16 residues. Trimming at V came to 3 bases and at J to 7 bases, leaving 8 bases not matched to a gene. Germline V lookup: CDR1 MDHEN, CDR2 SYDVKM. The CDR3 sequence: CASSLGTGGKVNTQYF. As DNA, the CDR3 is TGTGCCAGCAGTTTGGGGACAGGGGGCAAGGTGAATACGCAGTATTTT.

This rearrangement joins TRBV18 to TRBJ1-1, with D perhaps TRBD1 (5 bases). CDR1 and CDR2 from the germline V gene are KGHSH and LQKENI. The CDR3 has 16 residues. V lost 1 base and J lost 0, with 12 bases in between. This chain's CDR3 is CASSPLSRGLNTEAFF. The CDR3 DNA reads TGTGCCAGCTCACCACTTAGCCGGGGGTTGAACACTGAAGCTTTCTTT.

Points on this clonotype: A junction boundary mismatches the germline segment, possibly from a read error. The chain employs TRBV5-5 and TRBJ2-7, with a tentative D call TRBD1 (5 bases). The CDR3 runs to 14 residues. Germline-derived CDR1 and CDR2 are SGHKS and YYEKEE (reference sequence). This CDR3 is CVSSPHRFSYEQYF. DNA of the CDR3: TGTGTCAGCAGCCCCCACAGGTTTTCCTACGAGCAGTACTTC.

This clonotype was counted many times. V and J are TRBV6-2 or TRBV6-3 and TRBJ2-3, with D tentatively TRBD1 or TRBD2 (5 bases each). From germline, CDR1 is MNHEY and CDR2 SVGEGT. CDR3 length equals 14 residues. V was pared by 2 bases and J by 0 bases, with 6 bases between. CDR3 sequence (DNA): TGTGCCAGCAGTTACGGGGGAAGCACAGATACGCAGTATTTT. Protein: CASSYGGSTDTQYF.